Below, 14 T cell receptor beta chains from the same sample are listed, as sequenced in a study of blood T cell repertoires in COVID-19. Libraries were prepared by immunoSEQ multiplex PCR; TCRdb keeps only in-frame clonotypes and omits some of them. Of a few hundred thousand clones listed, 85% to 90% are singletons. The specimen sequenced was peripheral blood. These TCRs come from a man aged 18-30 years with COVID-19, enrolled during active disease.

CDR3 nucleotide sequence: TGTGCCAGTTTTAGCGGGAGCGCTCCTTACGAGCAGTACTTC. This sequence encodes CASFSGSAPYEQYF. The gene calls are TRBV28 and TRBJ2-7; 9 bases match TRBD2. The CDR3 runs to 14 residues. CDR1 is MDHEN, CDR2 SYDVKM, per germline. V shed 9 bases, J shed 4 bases, and the junction held 10 bases outside the gene matches.

V and J are TRBV14 and TRBJ2-1, with D maybe TRBD2 (5 bases). CDR1 is SGHDN and CDR2 is FVKESK in the germline V gene. V was clipped by 2 bases and J by 0 bases, with 11 bases between them. The CDR3 contains 16 residues. CDR3 residues: CASSQQRGNSYNEQFF. The CDR3 coding sequence is TGTGCCAGCAGCCAACAACGGGGTAACTCCTACAATGAGCAGTTCTTC.

This sequence joins TRBV3-1 (or the pseudogene TRBV3-2) and TRBJ2-1; D not resolved. CDR3 length: 15 amino acids. Germline loops: CDR1 LGHDT, CDR2 YNNKEL (reference sequence). Trimming shortened V by 4 bases and J by 0 bases, and 10 bases separated the two germline ends. This CDR3 is CASSPAASSYNEQFF. The CDR3 DNA is TGTGCCAGCAGCCCAGCAGCTAGCTCCTACAATGAGCAGTTCTTC.

The chain combines TRBV27 with TRBJ2-1, with 8 positions matching TRBD1. The CDR3 has 15 amino acids. The ends lost 6 bases at V and 2 bases at J; junction bases unmatched: 6. Germline V lookup: CDR1 MNHEY, CDR2 SMNVEV (reference sequence). The DNA of the CDR3 is TGTGCCAGCAGCGAGGACAGGGATACCTACAATGAGCAGTTCTTC. Protein sequence: CASSEDRDTYNEQFF.

The chain carries TRBV5-1 and TRBJ2-5; D is perhaps TRBD1 (5 bases). This CDR3 comprises 13 residues. Trimming pared 1 base from V and 3 bases from J, leaving 7 bases between. CDR1 and CDR2 (germline): SGHRS, YFSETQ. The CDR3 bases are TGCGCCAGCAGCTTGACAGGAAAAGAGACCCAGTACTTC. Protein: CASSLTGKETQYF.

The genes are TRBV5-4 and TRBJ2-1; D is possibly TRBD2 (6 bases). The CDR3 is 15 residues long. The V and J ends lost 3 bases and 0 bases respectively, with 10 bases between them. In germline, CDR1 is SGHNT, CDR2 YYREEE (reference sequence). The CDR3 nucleotides read TGTGCCAGCAGCTCCGGGGGAAGCTCCTACAATGAGCAGTTCTTC. This sequence encodes CASSSGGSSYNEQFF.

The chain has TRBV15 and TRBJ2-5, with unresolved D. This CDR3 region has 12 residues. In germline, CDR1 is LNHNV, CDR2 YYDKDF (reference sequence). V gave up 4 bases and J gave up 4 bases, with 7 bases separating them. In nucleotides, the CDR3 is TGTGCCACCAGCATCCCCCGAGAGACCCAGTACTTC. Protein product: CATSIPRETQYF.

The chain is built from TRBV18 and TRBJ2-3, with 8 bases fitting TRBD2. CDR1 and CDR2 (germline): KGHSH, LQKENI. Trimming removed 5 bases from V and 5 bases from J; junction bases left unmatched: 12. This CDR3 contains 16 residues. CDR3 loop: CASSSSSGGGRDTQYF. CDR3 DNA: TGTGCCAGCTCATCCAGCAGCGGGGGCGGGAGAGATACGCAGTATTTT. The full variable domain, rest sourced from reference TRBV18 and TRBJ2-3, is NAGVMQNPRHLVRRRGQEARLRCSPMKGHSHVYWYRQLPEEGLKFMVYLQKENIIDESGMPKERFSAEFPKEGPSILRIQQVVRGDSAAYFCASSSSSGGGRDTQYFGPGTRLTVL.

V gene TRBV19 combines with J gene TRBJ2-1; D call uncertain. With 1 base removed from V and 0 bases from J, the gap between germline ends came to 4 bases. Germline CDR1 and CDR2: LNHDA and SQIVND (reference sequence). This CDR3 has 14 amino acids. The CDR3 sequence is CASSIGSSYNEQFF. CDR3 coding DNA: TGTGCCAGTAGTATAGGTAGCTCCTACAATGAGCAGTTCTTC.

The chain recombines TRBV5-1 with TRBJ2-1; the D gene is possibly TRBD2 (6 bases). This CDR3 spans 16 amino acids. V was shortened by 2 bases and J by 3 bases, with 15 bases between the two germline ends. The germline V gene encodes CDR1 SGHRS and CDR2 YFSETQ. CDR3 sequence reads: CASSFGRSSFYNEQFF. The CDR3 region has the DNA TGCGCCAGCAGCTTCGGGAGAAGCTCCTTCTACAATGAGCAGTTCTTC.

This chain uses TRBV11-2 with TRBJ2-1, with D possibly TRBD2 on 6 matching bases. Germline lookup yields CDR1 SGHAT and CDR2 FQNNGV. The CDR3 loop spans 11 amino acids. The V gene lost 4 bases and the J gene lost 9 bases, with 7 bases spanning the gap. This CDR3 is CASSSGVEQFF. DNA for the CDR3: TGTGCCAGCAGCTCGGGGGTTGAGCAGTTCTTC.

This clone is a singleton in its sample. The chain employs TRBV10-2 and TRBJ2-4; tentatively, D is TRBD2 (6 bases). The CDR3 sequence is 14 residues long. The germline V and J ends were trimmed by 8 bases and 0 bases, with 11 bases remaining between them. Germline V gene sequence: CDR1 WSHSY, CDR2 SAAADI. As DNA, the CDR3 is TGCGCCAGCGCGGCGGGACTAGCCAAAAACATTCAGTACTTC. This translates into CASAAGLAKNIQYF.

CDR3 nucleotides: TGTGCCAGCTCACTGCCATTAGGACAGGGACCACACCCCAATGAGCAGTTCTTC. Protein product: CASSLPLGQGPHPNEQFF. J is TRBJ2-1 and V is TRBV18; 8 bases line up with TRBD1. Trimming took 4 bases from V and 6 from J; bases not matched to a gene: 17. The germline CDR1 and CDR2 sequences are KGHSH and LQKENI. The CDR3 is 18 amino acids.

Note on this clone: The same CDR3 is also encoded by other DNA sequences in this sample. The chain is built from TRBV7-9 and TRBJ1-5; 7 bases are shared with TRBD1. Germline assignment: CDR1 SEHNR and CDR2 FQNEAQ (reference sequence). V trimming: 0 bases; J trimming: 2 bases; junction bases outside the gene matches: 4. This CDR3 is built from 16 residues. The CDR3 nucleotides read TGTGCCAGCAGCTTAGCAGGGGGCGGAGGCAATCAGCCCCAGCATTTT. Protein: CASSLAGGGGNQPQHF.